Below, 15 T cell receptor beta chains from the same sample are listed, as sequenced in a study of OX40 agonist ivuxolimab in advanced cancers. Here immunoSEQ multiplex PCR was the method, and the copy in TCRdb shows in-frame clones only, minus some. The sample carries 100,000 to 130,000 clones, about 91% recorded once. The source was CD4+ or CD8+ T cells sorted from blood, collected in a trial of the OX40 agonist ivuxolimab. The receptors derive from an adult with an advanced solid tumor such as melanoma, head and neck, liver or kidney cancer.

CDR3: CATSEQGATNYGYTF. CDR3 sequence (DNA): TGTGCCACCTCTGAACAGGGGGCAACTAACTATGGCTACACCTTC. The genes are TRBV5-8 and TRBJ1-2, with TRBD1 matching over 9 bases. J gave up 0 bases and V 9 bases, and 9 bases lay outside the gene matches. The germline gives CDR1 SGHTS, CDR2 YDEGEE. The CDR3 extends over 15 amino acids.

The chain couples TRBV30 to TRBJ2-6; TRBD1 aligns across 9 bases. This CDR3 has 21 amino acids. Per germline, CDR1 GTSNPN and CDR2 SVGIG (reference sequence). After removal of 1 base from V and 0 bases from J, the junction contained 16 bases not matched to a gene. The CDR3 DNA reads TGTGCCTGGAGTGGTCTGGCCCTCGGACAGGGGCCCCTCTCTGGGGCCAACGTCCTGACTTTC. This sequence encodes CAWSGLALGQGPLSGANVLTF.

The rearrangement uses TRBV19 and TRBJ1-5; D might be TRBD1 (6 bases). Trimming stripped 9 bases from V and 4 bases from J, with 10 bases between. CDR3 length: 12 amino acids. Per the germline V gene, CDR1 is LNHDA and CDR2 is SQIVND (reference sequence). CDR3 in DNA: TGTGCCAGCTCAACAGGGAATCAGCCCCAGCATTTT. Protein: CASSTGNQPQHF.

The chain links TRBV6-5 to TRBJ2-7; the D is unclear. The CDR3 contains 11 residues. Between the trimmed V and J ends, which lost 2 bases and 6 bases, there was a span of 5 bases. Germline CDR1 is MNHEY and CDR2 is SVGAGI. The chain's CDR3 is CASSYNGEQYF. In DNA form, the CDR3 reads TGTGCCAGCAGTTACAACGGCGAGCAGTACTTC.

The V gene is TRBV6-5, the J gene TRBJ2-3; D not resolved. V dropped 0 bases and J dropped 1 base, with 11 bases sitting between them. Germline lookup yields CDR1 MNHEY and CDR2 SVGAGI. CDR3 length equals 16 residues. This chain's CDR3 is CASSYSSGQGTDTQYF. The CDR3 nucleotides are TGTGCCAGCAGTTACTCTTCCGGGCAAGGCACAGATACGCAGTATTTT.

The genes are TRBV19 and TRBJ1-1, with D uncertain. CDR3 length equals 12 residues. Trimming cost V 6 bases and J 7 bases, with 12 bases left between them. Germline values: CDR1 LNHDA, CDR2 SQIVND (reference sequence). The CDR3 region has the DNA TGTGCCAGTAGAATTAGTGGTGTTGAAGCTTTCTTT. Its protein product is CASRISGVEAFF.

The DNA of the CDR3 is TGTGCCAGCAGCTTGTCGGGGTTGGCCGGTCAGCCCCAGCATTTT. Translation: CASSLSGLAGQPQHF. The genes are TRBV5-5 and TRBJ1-5; D unclear. Germline V gene lookup returns CDR1 SGHKS and CDR2 YYEKEE (reference sequence). The CDR3 runs to 15 residues. V was pared by 1 base and J by 6 bases, with 14 bases between.

There are a few counts of this clone. The CDR3 loop reads CASRPQGSTEAFF. CDR3 nucleotides: TGTGCCAGCCGCCCTCAGGGGAGCACTGAAGCTTTCTTT. The chain has TRBV7-9 and TRBJ1-1, with D possibly matching TRBD1 (6 bases). V was clipped by 8 bases and J by 4 bases, with 14 bases between them. The CDR3 length is 13 residues. Germline lookup yields CDR1 SEHNR and CDR2 FQNEAQ (reference sequence).

The chain carries TRBV15 and TRBJ1-1, with D perhaps TRBD1 (6 bases). CDR1 and CDR2 from the germline V gene are LNHNV and YYDKDF (reference sequence). The CDR3 runs to 17 residues. V shed 1 base and J shed 0 bases, with 15 bases lying between them. The CDR3 DNA reads TGTGCCACCAGCAGAGGGTTGGGACAACCCATGAACACTGAAGCTTTCTTT. Residues: CATSRGLGQPMNTEAFF.

This sequence joins TRBV27 and TRBJ2-1; 10 bases map to TRBD2. This CDR3 is built from 18 residues. The germline V gene has CDR1 MNHEY and CDR2 SMNVEV (reference sequence). Trimming cost V 2 bases and J 7 bases; bases outside gene matches: 14. The CDR3 DNA reads TGTGCCAGCAGTTTAAGAATCATTCCTAGCGGGAGTAGTAATGAGCAGTTCTTC. Residues: CASSLRIIPSGSSNEQFF.

This chain uses TRBV2 with TRBJ1-2; the D gene is possibly TRBD1 (5 bases). The CDR3 runs to 13 residues. With 5 bases removed from V and 8 bases from J, the gap between germline ends came to 15 bases. Germline assignment: CDR1 SNHLY and CDR2 FYNNEI. The CDR3 reads CASSPGPEGGYTF. The CDR3 nucleotides read TGTGCCAGCAGTCCGGGGCCAGAGGGGGGCTACACCTTC.

As for this clone: One junction end does not reproduce the germline sequence, and a read error may be involved. Additional DNA sequences in this sample encode the identical CDR3. The chain is built from TRBV7-9 and TRBJ2-7, with D hard to call. The CDR3 has 14 residues. Germline-derived CDR1 and CDR2 are SEHNR and FQNEAQ (reference sequence). The DNA for the CDR3 is TGTGCCAGCAGCCAGCCCCATGACACCTACGAGCAATACTTC. Residues: CASSQPHDTYEQYF.

The chain is built from TRBV7-2 and TRBJ2-7, with 11 bases that match TRBD1. The junction had 8 bases not matched to a gene; V was cut back by 4 bases and J by 9 bases. Per germline, CDR1 SGHTA and CDR2 FQGNSA. This CDR3 has 14 residues. The CDR3 protein is CASSSGQGAYRQYF. The CDR3 nucleotides are TGTGCCAGCAGCTCCGGACAGGGGGCTTATCGGCAGTACTTC.

This clone was observed a handful of times. This chain links TRBV30 with TRBJ1-3; no definite D call. V dropped 5 bases and J dropped 1 base, with 12 bases sitting between them. This CDR3 region has 14 residues. Germline values: CDR1 GTSNPN, CDR2 SVGIG (reference sequence). DNA for the CDR3: TGTGCCTGGGAGAAGGGAGGGTCTGGAAACACCATATATTTT. Amino acid sequence: CAWEKGGSGNTIYF.

The V and J genes are TRBV4-1 and TRBJ2-5; D call uncertain. Judging by the DNA end, TRBJ2-7 fits better; the J call may be wrong. CDR3 length equals 12 residues. In germline, CDR1 is MGHRA, CDR2 YSYEKL. The CDR3 DNA follows: TGCGCCAGCAGCCAAGAGAACTACGAGCAGTACTTC. Its translation: CASSQENYEQYF.